This T cell receptor beta chain emerged from a study of blood T cell repertoires in COVID-19. Repertoires were generated with immunoSEQ multiplex PCR, while TCRdb's copy carries only in-frame clones and drops some. The table records 250,000 to 300,000 clones, about nine tenths of them present only once. Only a few counts were recorded for this clone. This CDR3 region has 14 residues. Between the trimmed V and J ends, which lost 3 bases and 3 bases, there was a span of 11 bases. Per germline, CDR1 MNHEY and CDR2 SVGAGI. J is TRBJ1-1 and V is TRBV6-5; D is perhaps TRBD1 (6 bases). Source material: peripheral blood. The TCR originated in a woman between 35 and 50 years old who had recovered from COVID-19. In DNA, the CDR3 is TGTGCCAGCAGTTATGAGGGGGTGTACACTGAAGCTTTCTTT. This encodes CASSYEGVYTEAFF.